The clone carrying this TCR beta chain was found many times. Its antigen remains unknown. Trimming removed 9 bases from V and 7 bases from J, with 19 bases in between. The CDR3 has 13 residues. These data belong to a study of CD8 T cells in ankylosing spondylitis. Library preparation for TCR beta used quantitative 5'-RACE with molecular barcodes. TCRdb reanalysed the 5' RACE reads using MiXCR and keeps one entry per CDR3 protein. The data show 210,000 or so distinct CDR3 sequences, under 8.5% seen once. Study-wide points: Disease-associated clones were CD8+ and fairly uncommon in peripheral blood. Reportedly, significant enrichment of disease-linked clones occurred in matched ankylosing spondylitis synovial fluid. Earlier reports found some motif variants in synovial fluid and blood in reactive arthritis.

The specimen sequenced was blood, either unsorted or a sorted T cell fraction (not recorded which). The clonotype originates from a female donor with ankylosing spondylitis or in good health (not recorded which). The chain links TRBV12-3 or TRBV12-4 to TRBJ2-7; perhaps TRBD2 as D (6 bases). Here the CDR3 DNA reads TGTGCCAGTCAAAGCGGGCTCCTCGGGGAGCAGTACTTC. It translates to CASQSGLLGEQYF.